The entry that follows covers one T cell receptor (beta chain) sequence. Its antigen is currently unknown. Profiling relied on immunoSEQ multiplex PCR, and the TCRdb table lists in-frame clones only, not all of them. This table has more than 35,000 clones, 75% to 85% appearing once. The data originate from a study of T cell responses to AZD1222 COVID-19 vaccine. Study-wide results and limits: Donors skewed white British and female; clonal diversity was possibly underestimated. Spike-wide vaccine-associated CD4 TCRs dominated at 160-218 and 743-854. Every sample of the repertoires postdated the peak T cell response.

Germline CDR1 and CDR2: LNHDA and SQIVND (reference sequence). J lost 4 bases, V lost 9 bases, and 2 bases had no gene match. The CDR3 totals 11 residues. The sequenced sample was peripheral blood, obtained on day 0 of AZD1222 vaccination. The receptor was derived from an adult in good health. The chain combines TRBV19 with TRBJ2-5; 7 nucleotides align to TRBD1. The DNA for the CDR3 is TGTGCCAGCAGACAGGGAGAGACCCAGTACTTC. Protein: CASRQGETQYF.